This T cell receptor (beta chain) comes out of a study of cytomegalovirus exposure and HLA in healthy donors. The CDR3 runs 16 residues. Per germline, CDR1 MNHNY and CDR2 SVGAGI (reference sequence). After removal of 2 bases from V and 0 bases from J, the junction contained 4 bases not matched to a gene. Sequencing was performed with immunoSEQ multiplex PCR; in TCRdb, only in-frame clones are kept and a portion is missing. Seen here are 150,000 to 200,000 clones, 89% observed once, and the top ten hold over 4%. This chain links TRBV6-6 with TRBJ1-5; 7 bases agree with TRBD1. This TCR was sampled from a man aged 18 to 30 in good health and CMV-seropositive. The sequenced material came from PBMCs. The CDR3 reads CASSYTQGGSNQPQHF. The CDR3, as DNA: TGTGCCAGCAGTTACACCCAGGGGGGTAGCAATCAGCCCCAGCATTTT.